This T cell receptor (beta chain) was identified in a study of early T cells in non-severe SARS-CoV-2 infection. Study-level information: Chains from this unsorted whole-blood bulk RNA could not be paired. Regarding the study as a whole: VDJdb matching skewed toward anti-spike CD8 responses, missing private and CD4 specificities.

A remark on this clonotype: Its antigen remains unknown.

Germline V gene sequence: CDR1 MGHRA, CDR2 YSYEKL. This CDR3 region has 16 residues. Deletions cut 4 bases from V and 4 bases from J, with 17 bases between. The TCR library protocol attached unique molecular identifiers to the individual cDNA molecules. TCRdb reanalysed the 5' RACE reads using MiXCR and keeps one entry per CDR3 protein. The table has approximately 30,000 distinct CDR3 sequences, 5.6% seen once; the top ten hold roughly 22%. This TCR was recovered from an adult who was a healthcare worker with PCR-confirmed SARS-CoV-2 infection or an uninfected control (not recorded which). The chain has TRBV4-1 and TRBJ2-1; weak D call: TRBD2 (5 bases). The sample taken for sequencing was whole blood. The CDR3 nucleotides are TGCGCCAGCAGCCTCTCAGTGCGGGTCCCGTACAATGAGCAGTTCTTC. Protein: CASSLSVRVPYNEQFF.